What follows are 27 T cell receptor beta chains derived from one specimen sequenced in a study of siplizumab effects on memory and regulatory T cells. Some clones are missing from TCRdb's copy, which holds only in-frame ones; the method was immunoSEQ multiplex PCR. The table includes over 100,000 clones, about 90% detected once. What was sequenced was CD4+ T cells sorted from blood. The receptors here all came from a human donor in good health.

The chain couples TRBV7-2 to TRBJ2-3, with TRBD2 as a possible D gene (6 bases). The CDR3 totals 16 residues. CDR1 SGHTA and CDR2 FQGNSA come from the germline V gene. Trimming took off 1 base at V and 7 bases at J, with 18 bases between the two ends. The CDR3 DNA follows: TGTGCCAGCAGCTTAGGCGAGGGACTTCCCGTGCATACGCAGTATTTT. It is translated as CASSLGEGLPVHTQYF.

The count of this clone is one. V is TRBV5-1 and J is TRBJ1-1; 7 nucleotides match TRBD1. Germline V gene sequence: CDR1 SGHRS, CDR2 YFSETQ. This CDR3 is built from 16 residues. The V and J ends lost 0 bases and 13 bases, in that order; junction bases with no gene match: 18. The CDR3 DNA is TGCGCCAGCAGCTTGGCCGTTCGAGCCCAGGGGGGTAGGGATTTCTTT. Protein: CASSLAVRAQGGRDFF.

This chain connects TRBV18 to TRBJ1-3; maybe TRBD1 (5 bases). The V and J ends lost 2 bases and 0 bases respectively, with 14 bases between them. The CDR3 has 17 residues. The germline CDR1 and CDR2 sequences are KGHSH and LQKENI. The CDR3 coding sequence is TGTGCCAGCTCACCATCCTCAGGGACTTACTCTGGAAACACCATATATTTT. Amino acids: CASSPSSGTYSGNTIYF.

V usage is TRBV2 and J usage is TRBJ2-7; D remains ambiguous. CDR1 SNHLY and CDR2 FYNNEI come from the germline V gene. The CDR3 totals 13 residues. V was pared by 10 bases and J by 3 bases, with 16 bases between. CDR3 in amino acids: CAKSNGGNYEQYF. CDR3 DNA sequence: TGTGCCAAATCGAACGGCGGAAACTACGAGCAGTACTTC.

This clone came up a few times. This chain joins TRBV6-6 and TRBJ1-2; weak D call: TRBD1 (5 bases). The CDR3 runs to 13 residues. Germline CDR1 reads MNHNY; CDR2 reads SVGAGI (reference sequence). The V gene lost 6 bases and the J gene lost 4 bases, with 12 bases spanning the gap. CDR3 loop: CASSQQEIYGYTF. In DNA form, the CDR3 reads TGTGCCAGCAGCCAACAGGAAATCTATGGCTACACCTTC.

The count of this clone is one. V gene TRBV28 combines with J gene TRBJ1-4; unclear D gene. The V gene's germline CDR1 is MDHEN and CDR2 SYDVKM. V gave up 6 bases and J gave up 3 bases, with 8 bases separating them. This CDR3 spans 13 amino acids. The CDR3 is CASRLTSNEKLFF. DNA for the CDR3: TGTGCCAGCAGACTAACATCTAATGAAAAACTGTTTTTT.

The chain recombines TRBV7-3 with TRBJ2-6; the D gene is possibly TRBD1 (5 bases). The CDR3 is 15 residues long. CDR1 and CDR2 (germline): SGHTA, FQGTGA. The ends were cut back, 5 bases at V and 0 bases at J, with 8 bases in the middle. CDR3 in DNA: TGTGCCAGCAGCCAGACAGACTCTGGGGCCAACGTCCTGACTTTC. This gives the protein CASSQTDSGANVLTF. The full variable domain, completed using reference TRBV7-3 and TRBJ2-6, is GAGVSQTPSNKVTEKGKYVELRCDPISGHTALYWYRQSLGQGPEFLIYFQGTGAADDSGLPNDRFFAVRPEGSVSTLKIQRTERGDSAVYLCASSQTDSGANVLTFGAGSRLTVL.

The rearrangement uses TRBV19 and TRBJ2-1; TRBD1 matches 7 bases. This CDR3 is built from 14 residues. Germline CDR1 is LNHDA and CDR2 is SQIVND (reference sequence). Germline trimming cut 8 bases from V and 2 bases from J; bases unmatched to any gene: 6. CDR3 DNA sequence: TGTGCCAGTCACAGGGGCGGAACCTACAATGAGCAGTTCTTC. Its translation: CASHRGGTYNEQFF.

This chain links TRBV18 with TRBJ2-7; the D gene is possibly TRBD1 (5 bases). This CDR3 region has 13 residues. Germline loops: CDR1 KGHSH, CDR2 LQKENI. V was pared by 4 bases and J by 1 base, with 8 bases between. CDR3 sequence (DNA): TGTGCCAGCTCACTCGACAGTTCCTACGAGCAGTACTTC. This encodes CASSLDSSYEQYF.

This chain uses TRBV28 with TRBJ1-5, with 12 bases lining up with TRBD1. Germline lookup yields CDR1 MDHEN and CDR2 SYDVKM. The length of the CDR3 is 17 residues. J lost 7 bases, V lost 5 bases, and 12 bases had no gene match. The CDR3 here is CASSPPAGTGGRQPQHF. In DNA form, the CDR3 reads TGTGCCAGCAGTCCACCGGCCGGGACAGGGGGCCGGCAGCCCCAGCATTTT.

The CDR3: CASSARWDTEAFF. CDR3 DNA sequence: TGTGCCAGCAGTGCGAGGTGGGACACTGAAGCTTTCTTT. The gene calls are TRBV6-4 and TRBJ1-1; D not certain. Germline V gives CDR1 MRHNA, CDR2 SNTAGT. The CDR3 extends over 13 amino acids. V gave up 4 bases and J gave up 3 bases, with 9 bases separating them.

This chain joins TRBV10-3 and TRBJ2-7, with no clear D. CDR1 is ENHRY, CDR2 SYGVKD, per germline. V lost 5 bases and J lost 6, with 17 bases in between. This CDR3 is built from 14 residues. CDR3 DNA: TGTGCCATCAGTACGGTTAAGGCATCCCTCGAGCAGTACTTC. This sequence encodes CAISTVKASLEQYF.

The V call is TRBV19, the J call TRBJ2-7; 9 bases agree with TRBD2. With V trimmed by 0 bases and J by 2 bases, 8 bases remained unmatched. The CDR3 is 17 residues long. Germline V lookup: CDR1 LNHDA, CDR2 SQIVND (reference sequence). The CDR3 reads CASSIDLCGRDTYEQYF. The CDR3 nucleotides are TGTGCCAGTAGTATAGATCTGTGCGGGAGGGACACCTACGAGCAGTACTTC.

This rearrangement joins TRBV5-1 to TRBJ2-6; D gene unclear. The V end lost 7 bases, the J end lost 0 bases, and 8 bases lay between the germline ends. Germline assignment: CDR1 SGHRS and CDR2 YFSETQ. This CDR3 is 14 amino acids long. CDR3 region: CASRSASGANVLTF. As DNA, the CDR3 is TGCGCCAGCCGAAGTGCCTCTGGGGCCAACGTCCTGACTTTC.

The J gene is TRBJ2-7, the V gene TRBV6-5; the D gene is possibly TRBD1 (6 bases). The CDR3 consists of 15 residues. Looked up from germline, CDR1 is MNHEY and CDR2 is SVGAGI. The V and J ends lost 0 bases and 3 bases respectively, with 12 bases between them. The CDR3 bases are TGTGCCAGCAGTTACTCTCGGACAGTACTCTACGAGCAGTACTTC. Translation: CASSYSRTVLYEQYF.

The V call is TRBV27, the J call TRBJ2-3; D might be TRBD2 (5 bases). The germline V and J ends were trimmed by 3 bases and 3 bases, with 22 bases remaining between them. This CDR3 spans 18 amino acids. Germline V gene lookup returns CDR1 MNHEY and CDR2 SMNVEV (reference sequence). The CDR3 loop reads CASSFIRPGKGRTDTQYF. The CDR3, as DNA: TGTGCCAGCAGTTTTATTCGGCCCGGGAAGGGTAGGACAGATACGCAGTATTTT.

CDR3 in amino acids: CASSPNPRDWESYEQYF. The CDR3, as DNA: TGTGCCAGCAGTCCGAACCCCCGGGACTGGGAGTCCTACGAGCAGTACTTC. This chain links TRBV27 with TRBJ2-7, with a tentative D call TRBD2 (6 bases). Trimming stripped 5 bases from V and 1 base from J, with 21 bases between. CDR1 is MNHEY, CDR2 SMNVEV, per germline (reference sequence). This CDR3 has 17 amino acids.

Written as DNA, the CDR3 is TGCAGCGTTACCTTAGACAGGGTGTGGACTGAAGCTTTCTTT. Translated, it gives CSVTLDRVWTEAFF. This chain uses TRBV29-1 with TRBJ1-1, with TRBD1 matching over 7 bases. The ends lost 5 bases at V and 5 bases at J; junction bases unmatched: 11. This CDR3 region has 14 residues. Germline V gene sequence: CDR1 SQVTM, CDR2 ANQGSEA.

The J gene is TRBJ2-1, the V gene TRBV19, with 14 bases fitting TRBD2. The CDR3 totals 23 residues. Trimming took 6 bases from V and 0 from J; bases not matched to a gene: 22. CDR1 is LNHDA and CDR2 is SQIVND in the germline V gene (reference sequence). CDR3 in amino acids: CASSSDRFSGTSGGGGSYNEQFF. CDR3 nucleotide sequence: TGTGCCAGTAGCTCAGACAGATTTTCCGGGACTAGCGGGGGCGGAGGCTCCTACAATGAGCAGTTCTTC.

This clone appeared once. The chain employs TRBV7-8 and TRBJ2-1, with D tentatively TRBD1 or TRBD2 (6 bases each). CDR1 SGHVS and CDR2 FQNEAQ come from the germline V gene. With 5 bases removed from V and 1 base from J, the gap between germline ends came to 12 bases. The CDR3 consists of 15 residues. Here the CDR3 reads CASSDGGGSYNEQFF. In DNA form, the CDR3 reads TGTGCCAGCAGCGACGGGGGCGGTTCCTACAATGAGCAGTTCTTC. The whole variable domain, filled in from reference TRBV7-8 and TRBJ2-1, reads GAGVSQSPRYKVAKRGQDVALRCDPISGHVSLFWYQQALGQGPEFLTYFQNEAQLDKSGLPSDRFFAERPEGSVSTLKIQRTQQEDSAVYLCASSDGGGSYNEQFFGPGTRLTVL.

Only one count was recorded for this clone. The chain uses TRBV20-1 and TRBJ2-7, with no clear D. The CDR3 runs 11 residues. Germline assignment: CDR1 DFQATT and CDR2 SNEGSKA (reference sequence). V shed 3 bases and J shed 2 bases, with 5 bases lying between them. The CDR3 region has the DNA TGCAGTGCTAGTTGGGCCTACGAGCAGTACTTC. It translates to CSASWAYEQYF.

CDR3 DNA: TGCAGTGCTAGACCCGGCACTGAAGCTTTCTTT. Translation gives CSARPGTEAFF. This sequence joins TRBV20-1 and TRBJ1-1; D ambiguous. Germline lookup yields CDR1 DFQATT and CDR2 SNEGSKA (reference sequence). V was clipped by 2 bases and J by 4 bases, with 5 bases between them. This CDR3 comprises 11 residues.

The chain links TRBV4-1 to TRBJ2-1; D not resolved. V was shortened by 1 base and J by 8 bases, with 15 bases between the two germline ends. Germline V gives CDR1 MGHRA, CDR2 YSYEKL. The CDR3 length is 15 residues. The chain's CDR3 is CASSQVRGRMDEQFF. The CDR3 region has the DNA TGCGCCAGCAGCCAAGTGCGCGGTAGGATGGATGAGCAGTTCTTC.

The chain has TRBV11-2 and TRBJ2-3; 13 nucleotides line up with TRBD2. Germline trimming cut 5 bases from V and 7 bases from J; bases unmatched to any gene: 9. This CDR3 region has 16 residues. The germline gives CDR1 SGHAT, CDR2 FQNNGV. The CDR3 DNA follows: TGTGCCAGCAGCCCCCAGACTAGCGGGAGGATAAATACGCAGTATTTT. Translation gives CASSPQTSGRINTQYF.

The chain joins TRBV25-1 to TRBJ2-1; D not certain. This CDR3 has 17 residues. From germline, CDR1 is MGHDK and CDR2 SYGVNS. The V gene lost 2 bases and the J gene lost 0 bases, with 14 bases spanning the gap. CDR3 bases: TGTGCCAGCAGTGAAAACGCAGGCTTCAGCTCCTACAATGAGCAGTTCTTC. The encoded protein is CASSENAGFSSYNEQFF. The variable domain in full, with the rest retrieved from reference TRBV25-1 and TRBJ2-1, is EADIYQTPRYLVIGTGKKITLECSQTMGHDKMYWYQQDPGMELHLIHYSYGVNSTEKGDLSSESTVSRIRTEHFPLTLESARPSHTSQYLCASSENAGFSSYNEQFFGPGTRLTVL.

The chain joins TRBV7-9 to TRBJ1-4; D is undetermined. V lost 2 bases to trimming and J lost 5 bases, with 9 bases between them. There are 14 residues in the CDR3. Germline V gene data show CDR1 as SEHNR and CDR2 as FQNEAQ (reference sequence). CDR3 DNA: TGTGCCAGCAGCTTAAGTCGGCTCAATGAAAAACTGTTTTTT. This codes for CASSLSRLNEKLFF.

The chain links TRBV19 to TRBJ1-4; 12 nucleotides line up with TRBD1. The CDR3 spans 16 residues. The trim removed 5 bases at V and 8 bases at J, leaving 9 bases unmatched. Germline CDR1 and CDR2: LNHDA and SQIVND (reference sequence). The CDR3 loop reads CASSVLPGQGAEKLFF. CDR3 in DNA: TGTGCCAGTAGTGTTTTACCGGGACAGGGGGCGGAAAAACTGTTTTTT.